This TCR beta chain was profiled in a study of early T cells in non-severe SARS-CoV-2 infection (dated by TCRdb to the early 2020s). Broadly, across the study: TCR sequencing used bulk RNA from unsorted whole blood, so alpha and beta chains could not be paired.

The paper's findings and limits, for the study overall: VDJdb matching was skewed toward anti-spike CD8 responses, so virus-specific expansions were likely underestimated and private and CD4 specificities were missed.

Between the V and J ends, shortened by 4 bases and 3 bases respectively, the junction contains 17 bases. Measured from the cysteine to the phenylalanine, the CDR3 is 16 residues long. The DNA shown is the 48-base CDR3, in frame from base 1. Based on the germline V gene, the CDR1 and CDR2 sequences are LGHNA and YNFKEQ. Set within a cohort of healthcare workers in London, UK, this nested case-control study involved weekly PCR testing of nasopharyngeal swabs along with blood sampling. Between 23 and 31 March 2020, the week of the UK lockdown, healthcare workers were enrolled and then followed up weekly for as long as 16 weeks. To prepare the library, 5' RACE was applied. Sequenced on a NextSeq 500. Unique molecular identifiers were attached to individual cDNA molecules in the TCR library protocol so that sequencing error and PCR bias could be corrected. Both TCR alpha and beta chains were sequenced, and tight co-correlation was observed between alpha and beta sequence abundances in each sample. The original pipeline was this. Decombinator V4 was used to perform V gene, J gene and CDR3 annotation of TCR sequences. Expanded TCRs were defined as changing significantly between any two time points under a Poisson model with p below 0.0001. TCR abundances were normalised to the total number of TCRs sequenced per sample and expressed as counts per million. TRAV1-2 paired with TRAJ12, TRAJ20 or TRAJ33 defined MAIT TCRs, while TRAV10 paired with TRAJ18 defined iNKT TCRs. VDJdb, accessed 1 November 2021, was searched for CMV, EBV and SARS-CoV-2 annotated TCRs, excluding TCRs annotated for multiple antigens. TCRdb reprocessed the public reads (quality trimming at Q25 with fastp, clone calling with MiXCR) and kept in-frame beta chains. Under each unique CDR3 protein, matching rows form one entry showing the most common genes and DNA. The V and J calls, along with clone size, are taken from TCRdb and not from the paper's own processing. The sample data list fewer than 65,000 distinct CDR3 sequences, and about 10% of these were observed just once. The biggest ten clones account for under 5% of the sample.

This clonotype was observed many times. Its antigen is unknown. Base-call qualities are not available, and no considerably larger clone is one nucleotide away. What was sequenced was whole blood. The origin of this receptor is an adult who was a healthcare worker with PCR-confirmed SARS-CoV-2 infection or an uninfected control (not recorded which). This sequence uses TRBV4-2 and TRBJ2-3; the D gene lacks a confident call. This receptor has the CDR3 CASSPADRATTDTQYF. The nucleotide sequence reads as follows: TGTGCCAGCAGCCCTGCCGACCGGGCAACAACAGATACGCAGTATTTT.